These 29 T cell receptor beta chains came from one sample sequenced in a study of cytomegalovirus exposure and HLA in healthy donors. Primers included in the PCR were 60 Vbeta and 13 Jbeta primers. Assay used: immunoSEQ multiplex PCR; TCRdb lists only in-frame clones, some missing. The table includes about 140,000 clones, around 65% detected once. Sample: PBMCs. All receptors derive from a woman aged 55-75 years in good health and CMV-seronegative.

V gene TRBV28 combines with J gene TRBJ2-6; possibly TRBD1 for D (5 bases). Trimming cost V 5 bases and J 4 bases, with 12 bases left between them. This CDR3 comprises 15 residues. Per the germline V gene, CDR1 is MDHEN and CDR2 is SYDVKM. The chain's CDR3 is CASSEGVTGANVLTF. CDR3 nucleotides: TGTGCCAGCAGTGAAGGGGTTACGGGGGCCAACGTCCTGACTTTC.

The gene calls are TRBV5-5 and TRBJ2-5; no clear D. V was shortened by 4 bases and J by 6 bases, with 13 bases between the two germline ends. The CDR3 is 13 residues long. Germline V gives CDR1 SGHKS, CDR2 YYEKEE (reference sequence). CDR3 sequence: CASSLIATQTQYF. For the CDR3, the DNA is TGTGCCAGCAGCCTCATAGCCACCCAGACCCAGTACTTC.

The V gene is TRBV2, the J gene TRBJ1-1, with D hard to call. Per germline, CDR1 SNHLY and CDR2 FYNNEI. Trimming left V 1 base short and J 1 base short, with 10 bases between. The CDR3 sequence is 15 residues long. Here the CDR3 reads CASSEVTHQNTEAFF. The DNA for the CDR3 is TGTGCCAGCAGTGAAGTAACACACCAGAACACTGAAGCTTTCTTT. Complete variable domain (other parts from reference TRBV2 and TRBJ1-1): EPEVTQTPSHQVTQMGQEVILRCVPISNHLYFYWYRQILGQKVEFLVSFYNNEISEKSEIFDDQFSVERPDGSNFTLKIRSTKLEDSAMYFCASSEVTHQNTEAFFGQGTRLTVV.

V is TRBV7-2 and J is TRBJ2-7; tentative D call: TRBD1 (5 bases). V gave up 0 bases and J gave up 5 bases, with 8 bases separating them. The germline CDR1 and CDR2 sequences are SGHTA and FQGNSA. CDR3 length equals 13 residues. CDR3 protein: CASSLAGVHEQYF. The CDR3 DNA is TGTGCCAGCAGCTTAGCAGGGGTCCACGAGCAGTACTTC. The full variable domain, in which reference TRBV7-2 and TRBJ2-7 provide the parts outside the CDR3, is GAGVSQSPSNKVTEKGKDVELRCDPISGHTALYWYRQSLGQGLEFLIYFQGNSAPDKSGLPSDRFSAERTGGSVSTLTIQRTQQEDSAVYLCASSLAGVHEQYFGPGTRLTVT.

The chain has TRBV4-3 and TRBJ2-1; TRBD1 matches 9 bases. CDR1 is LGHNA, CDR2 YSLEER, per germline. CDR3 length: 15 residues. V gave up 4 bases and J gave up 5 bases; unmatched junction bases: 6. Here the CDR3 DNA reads TGCGCCAGCAGCCTCGGACAGGGGCCAAACAATGAGCAGTTCTTC. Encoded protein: CASSLGQGPNNEQFF.

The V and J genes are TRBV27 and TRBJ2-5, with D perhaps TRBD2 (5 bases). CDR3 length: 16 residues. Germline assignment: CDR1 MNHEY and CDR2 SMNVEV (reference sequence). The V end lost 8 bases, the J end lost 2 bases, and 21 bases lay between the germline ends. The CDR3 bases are TGTGCCAGCCGACCCCACCACTCGCTAGCACAAGAGACCCAGTACTTC. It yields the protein CASRPHHSLAQETQYF.

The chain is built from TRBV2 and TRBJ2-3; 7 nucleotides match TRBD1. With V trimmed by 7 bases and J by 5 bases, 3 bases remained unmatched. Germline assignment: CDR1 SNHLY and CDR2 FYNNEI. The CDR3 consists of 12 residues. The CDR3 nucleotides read TGTGCCAGCAAGGGGGCCGAAGATACGCAGTATTTT. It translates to CASKGAEDTQYF.

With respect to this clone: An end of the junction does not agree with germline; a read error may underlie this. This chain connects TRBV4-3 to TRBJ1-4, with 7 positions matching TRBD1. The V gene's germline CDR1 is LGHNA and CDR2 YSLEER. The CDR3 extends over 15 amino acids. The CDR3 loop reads CASSQETGWDEKLLF. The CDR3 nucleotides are TGCGCCAGCAGCCAAGAGACAGGGTGGGATGAAAAACTGCTTTTT.

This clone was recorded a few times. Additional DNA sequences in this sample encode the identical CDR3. CDR3 sequence: CASSRERNEQFF. The CDR3, as DNA: TGTGCCAGCAGCCGCGAGCGCAATGAGCAGTTCTTC. The chain has TRBV7-2 and TRBJ2-1; D unresolved. CDR3 length equals 12 residues. V lost 5 bases and J 6 bases, leaving 8 bases between the germline ends. CDR1 is SGHTA and CDR2 is FQGNSA in the germline V gene.

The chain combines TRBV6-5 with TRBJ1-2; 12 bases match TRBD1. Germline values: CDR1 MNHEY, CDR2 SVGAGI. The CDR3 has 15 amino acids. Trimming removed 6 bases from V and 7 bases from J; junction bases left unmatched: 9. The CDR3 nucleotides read TGTGCCAGCAGCCTCGGGGGACAGGGGGCCGGTGGCTACACCTTC. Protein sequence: CASSLGGQGAGGYTF.

The CDR3 protein is CASSLRGGLYEQYF. In nucleotides, the CDR3 is TGTGCCAGCAGCTTAAGGGGGGGGTTATACGAGCAGTACTTC. V gene TRBV7-3 combines with J gene TRBJ2-7; 7 bases line up with TRBD2. With V trimmed by 1 base and J by 4 bases, 4 bases remained unmatched. Germline V CDR1 and CDR2: SGHTA, FQGTGA. The CDR3 runs 14 residues. The full variable domain, rest sourced from reference TRBV7-3 and TRBJ2-7, is GAGVSQTPSNKVTEKGKYVELRCDPISGHTALYWYRQSLGQGPEFLIYFQGTGAADDSGLPNDRFFAVRPEGSVSTLKIQRTERGDSAVYLCASSLRGGLYEQYFGPGTRLTVT.

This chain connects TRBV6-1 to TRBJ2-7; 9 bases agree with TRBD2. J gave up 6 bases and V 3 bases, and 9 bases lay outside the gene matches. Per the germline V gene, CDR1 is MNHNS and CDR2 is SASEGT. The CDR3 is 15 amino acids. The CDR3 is CASSELSGGPSEQYF. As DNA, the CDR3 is TGTGCCAGCAGTGAGCTTAGCGGGGGCCCCAGCGAGCAGTACTTC.

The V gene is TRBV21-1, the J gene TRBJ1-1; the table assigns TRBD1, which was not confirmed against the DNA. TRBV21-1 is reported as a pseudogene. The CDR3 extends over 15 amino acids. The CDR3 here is CASSQQGAMNTEAFF. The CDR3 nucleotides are TGTGCCAGCAGCCAACAGGGGGCCATGAACACTGAAGCTTTCTTT.

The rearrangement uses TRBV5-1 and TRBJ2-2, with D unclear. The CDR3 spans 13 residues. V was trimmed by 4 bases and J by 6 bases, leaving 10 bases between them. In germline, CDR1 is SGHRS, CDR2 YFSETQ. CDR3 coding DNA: TGCGCCAGCAGCCAACAGACGTCCGGGGAGCTGTTTTTT. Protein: CASSQQTSGELFF. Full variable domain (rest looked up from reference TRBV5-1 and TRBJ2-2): KAGVTQTPRYLIKTRGQQVTLSCSPISGHRSVSWYQQTPGQGLQFLFEYFSETQRNKGNFPGRFSGRQFSNSRSEMNVSTLELGDSALYLCASSQQTSGELFFGEGSRLTVL.

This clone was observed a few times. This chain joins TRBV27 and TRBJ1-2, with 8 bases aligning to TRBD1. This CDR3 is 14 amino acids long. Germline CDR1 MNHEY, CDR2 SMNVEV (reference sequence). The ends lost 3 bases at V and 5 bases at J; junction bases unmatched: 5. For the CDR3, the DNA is TGTGCCAGCAGTTTCCTTCAGGGGGCGTATGGCTACACCTTC. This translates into CASSFLQGAYGYTF.

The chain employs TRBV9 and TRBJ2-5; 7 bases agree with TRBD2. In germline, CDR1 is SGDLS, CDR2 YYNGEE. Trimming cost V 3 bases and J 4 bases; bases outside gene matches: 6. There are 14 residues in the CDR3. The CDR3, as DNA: TGTGCCAGCAGCGCAACTAGCGTCAGAGAGACCCAGTACTTC. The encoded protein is CASSATSVRETQYF.

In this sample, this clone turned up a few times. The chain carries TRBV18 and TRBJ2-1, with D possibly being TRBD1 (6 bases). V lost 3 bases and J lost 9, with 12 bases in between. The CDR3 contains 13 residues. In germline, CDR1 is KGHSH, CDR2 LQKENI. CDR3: CASSPREQGEQFF. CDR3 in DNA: TGTGCCAGCTCACCCAGGGAACAGGGTGAGCAGTTCTTC.

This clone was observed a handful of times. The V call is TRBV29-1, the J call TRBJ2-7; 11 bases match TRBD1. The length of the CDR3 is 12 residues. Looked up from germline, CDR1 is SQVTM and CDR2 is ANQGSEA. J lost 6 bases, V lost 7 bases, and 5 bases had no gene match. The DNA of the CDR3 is TGCAGCGCCCCGGGACAGGGGGGCGAGCAGTACTTC. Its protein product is CSAPGQGGEQYF.

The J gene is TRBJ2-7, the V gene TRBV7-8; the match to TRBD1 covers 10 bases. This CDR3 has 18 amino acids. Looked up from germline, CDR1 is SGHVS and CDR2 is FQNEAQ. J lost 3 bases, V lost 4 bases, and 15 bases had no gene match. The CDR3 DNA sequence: TGTGCCAGCAGCTCATCCATGACGGGACAGGGGATAGTCTACGAGCAGTACTTC. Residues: CASSSSMTGQGIVYEQYF.

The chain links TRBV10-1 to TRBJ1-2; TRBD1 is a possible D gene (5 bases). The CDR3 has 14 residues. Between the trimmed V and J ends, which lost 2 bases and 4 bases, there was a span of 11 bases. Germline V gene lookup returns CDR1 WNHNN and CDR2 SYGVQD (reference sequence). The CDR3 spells CASSEEQGLYGYTF. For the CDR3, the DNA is TGCGCCAGCAGTGAGGAGCAGGGCCTCTATGGCTACACCTTC.

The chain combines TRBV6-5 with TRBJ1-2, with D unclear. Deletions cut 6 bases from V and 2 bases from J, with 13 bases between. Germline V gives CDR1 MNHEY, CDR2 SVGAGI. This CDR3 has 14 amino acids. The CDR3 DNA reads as TGTGCCAGCAGCAAACGGGGTTTAAACTATGGCTACACCTTC. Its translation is CASSKRGLNYGYTF.

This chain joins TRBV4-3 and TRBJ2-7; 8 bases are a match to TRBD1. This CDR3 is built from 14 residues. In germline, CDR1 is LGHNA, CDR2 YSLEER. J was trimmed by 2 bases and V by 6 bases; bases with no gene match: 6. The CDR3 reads CASSEGTGPYEQYF. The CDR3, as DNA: TGCGCCAGCAGTGAAGGGACAGGACCCTACGAGCAGTACTTC.

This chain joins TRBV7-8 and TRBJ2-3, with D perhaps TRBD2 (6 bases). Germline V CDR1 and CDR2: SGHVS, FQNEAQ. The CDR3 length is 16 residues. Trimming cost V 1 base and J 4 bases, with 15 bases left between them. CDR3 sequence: CASSLEAGLGSDTQYF. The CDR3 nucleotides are TGTGCCAGCAGCTTAGAGGCGGGGCTAGGATCAGATACGCAGTATTTT.

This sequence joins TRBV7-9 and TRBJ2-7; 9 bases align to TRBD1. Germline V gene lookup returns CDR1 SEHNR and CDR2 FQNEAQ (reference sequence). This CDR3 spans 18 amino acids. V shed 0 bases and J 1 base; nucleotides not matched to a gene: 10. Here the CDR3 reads CASSLAWGGQGSSYEQYF. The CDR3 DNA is TGTGCCAGCAGCTTAGCGTGGGGAGGACAGGGGAGTTCCTACGAGCAGTACTTC.

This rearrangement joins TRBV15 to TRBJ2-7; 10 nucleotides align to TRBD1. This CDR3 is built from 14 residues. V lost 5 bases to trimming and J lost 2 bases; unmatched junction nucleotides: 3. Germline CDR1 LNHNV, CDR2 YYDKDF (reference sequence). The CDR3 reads CATSSDRGPYEQYF. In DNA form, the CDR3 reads TGTGCCACCAGCTCCGACAGGGGGCCCTACGAGCAGTACTTC.

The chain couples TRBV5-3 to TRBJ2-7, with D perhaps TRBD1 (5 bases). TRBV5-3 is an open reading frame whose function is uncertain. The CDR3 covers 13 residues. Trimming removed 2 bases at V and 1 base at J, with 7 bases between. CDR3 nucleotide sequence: TGTGCCAGAAGCTTTAGGGGTTCCTACGAGCAGTACTTC. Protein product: CARSFRGSYEQYF.

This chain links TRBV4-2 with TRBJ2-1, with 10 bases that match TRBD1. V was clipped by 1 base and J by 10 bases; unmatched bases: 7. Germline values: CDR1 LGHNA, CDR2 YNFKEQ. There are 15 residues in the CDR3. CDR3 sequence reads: CASSQVGTGESEQFF. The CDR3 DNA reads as TGTGCCAGCAGCCAAGTCGGGACAGGGGAAAGCGAGCAGTTCTTC.

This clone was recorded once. The chain's CDR3 is CASSMTGTSYEQYF. CDR3 in DNA: TGTGCCAGTAGCATGACAGGGACCTCCTACGAGCAGTACTTC. The J gene is TRBJ2-7, the V gene TRBV19, with TRBD1 identical over 7 bases. CDR1 and CDR2 (germline): LNHDA, SQIVND (reference sequence). The length of the CDR3 is 14 residues. With V trimmed by 6 bases and J by 0 bases, 5 bases remained unmatched.

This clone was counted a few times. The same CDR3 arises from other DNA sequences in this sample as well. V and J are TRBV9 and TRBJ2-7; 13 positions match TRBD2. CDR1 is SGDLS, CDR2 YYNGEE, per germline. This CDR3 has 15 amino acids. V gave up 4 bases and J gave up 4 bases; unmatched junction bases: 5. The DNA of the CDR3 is TGTGCCAGCAGCCCCGGGACTAGCGGGGTATACGAGCAGTACTTC. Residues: CASSPGTSGVYEQYF.